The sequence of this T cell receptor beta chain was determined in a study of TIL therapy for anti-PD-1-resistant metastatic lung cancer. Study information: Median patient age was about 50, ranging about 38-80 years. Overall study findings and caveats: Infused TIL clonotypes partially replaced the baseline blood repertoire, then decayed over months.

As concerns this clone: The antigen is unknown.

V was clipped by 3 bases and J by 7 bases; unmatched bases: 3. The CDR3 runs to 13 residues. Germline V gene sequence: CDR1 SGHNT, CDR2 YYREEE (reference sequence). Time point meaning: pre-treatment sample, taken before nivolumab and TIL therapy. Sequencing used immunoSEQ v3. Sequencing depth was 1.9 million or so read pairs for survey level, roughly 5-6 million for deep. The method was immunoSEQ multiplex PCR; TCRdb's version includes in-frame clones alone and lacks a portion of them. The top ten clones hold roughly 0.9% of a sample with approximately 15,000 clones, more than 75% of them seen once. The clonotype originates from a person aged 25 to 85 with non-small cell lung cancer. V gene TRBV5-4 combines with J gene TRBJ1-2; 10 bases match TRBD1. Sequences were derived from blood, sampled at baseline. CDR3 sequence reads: CASSWRQGAGYTF. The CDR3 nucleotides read TGTGCCAGCAGCTGGAGACAGGGGGCTGGCTACACCTTC. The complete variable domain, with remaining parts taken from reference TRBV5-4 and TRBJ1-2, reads ETGVTQSPTHLIKTRGQQVTLRCSSQSGHNTVSWYQQALGQGPQFIFQYYREEENGRGNFPPRFSGLQFPNYSSELNVNALELDDSALYLCASSWRQGAGYTFGSGTRLTVV.